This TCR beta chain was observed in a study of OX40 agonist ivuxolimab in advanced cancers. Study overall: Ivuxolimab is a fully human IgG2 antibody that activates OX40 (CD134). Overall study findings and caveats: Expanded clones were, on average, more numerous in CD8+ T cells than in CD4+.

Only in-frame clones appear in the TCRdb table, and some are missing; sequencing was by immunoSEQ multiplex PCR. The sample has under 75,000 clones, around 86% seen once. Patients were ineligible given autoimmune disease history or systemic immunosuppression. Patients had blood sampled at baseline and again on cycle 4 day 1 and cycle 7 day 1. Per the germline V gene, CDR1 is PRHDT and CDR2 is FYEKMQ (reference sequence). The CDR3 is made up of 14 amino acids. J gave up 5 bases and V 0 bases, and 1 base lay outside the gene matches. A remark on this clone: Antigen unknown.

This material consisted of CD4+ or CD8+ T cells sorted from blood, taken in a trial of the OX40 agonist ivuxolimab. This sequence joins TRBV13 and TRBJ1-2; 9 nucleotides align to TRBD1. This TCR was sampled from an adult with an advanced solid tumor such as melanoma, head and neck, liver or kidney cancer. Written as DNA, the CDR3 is TGTGCCAGCAGCTTAGGGGGACAGGGATATGGCTACACCTTC. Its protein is CASSLGGQGYGYTF.